This T cell receptor (beta chain) was sequenced in a study of metastatic and nonmetastatic thyroid tumors (dated by TCRdb to 2020 to 2021). For the study in its entirety: The researchers compared repertoires between peripheral blood samples and tumor or nodule tissue samples from patients with malignant or benign thyroid disease.

Remarks on this clone: Its binding antigen is unknown. The junction and the germline gene differ at one end; a read error may be behind it.

None of the patients had been given any treatment before thyroid surgery. The study retrospectively analysed patient clinical samples collected from about 2011 to 2018 using T-cell receptor beta sequencing. CDR1 and CDR2 are read off the germline V gene (reference sequence) as LNHDA and SQIVND. The CDR3, cysteine through phenylalanine, is 13 amino acids long. The CDR3 DNA has 39 bases and is translated from base 1. Study-wide conclusions, independent of this receptor: TCR beta diversity was reported as significantly higher in malignant tumors than in benign nodules, in both blood and tumor samples.

The method behind the library was PCR. The sequencing machine was an Illumina HiSeq 4000. High-throughput sequencing was used to profile the CDR3 region of the TCR beta-chain in every patient. On the authors' methods: The researchers built a classifier to tell apart papillary thyroid cancer patients with distant metastasis, based on CDR3 differences among clinicopathological groups. The Shannon index was used to assess repertoire diversity, and the Morisita-Horn index was used to assess tumor-blood repertoire similarity. In TCRdb, the public reads were trimmed at Q25 with fastp and aligned with MiXCR, with productive beta chains retained. Here the V and J calls rest on TCRdb's processing, not on the authors' analysis. For this sample the table gives 35,000 to 50,000 clones, of which 28% were detected only once. Of the sample, about a tenth is held by the ten largest clones.

The receptor chain draws on TRBV19 and TRBJ2-7; no confident D gene assignment can be made. Sample: blood. The sequence derives from a male donor with papillary thyroid cancer or a benign thyroid nodule (not recorded which). Some clones in this sample may be carry-over from other donors' samples. Here the CDR3 is given as CASSSAGPSKQSF. The nucleotide sequence reads as follows: TGTGCCAGTAGTTCCGCCGGCCCCAGTAAACAGTCCTTC.